This TCR beta chain was captured by sequencing in a study of OX40 agonist ivuxolimab in advanced cancers. Study at large: Mean age 60 years, range 23 to 79; around 80% male. Whole-study findings and limits: CD8+ T cells (on average) carried more expanded clones than CD4+ T cells. In the expanded peripheral T cells, antigen specificity was never determined.

Generated by immunoSEQ multiplex PCR, the TCRdb table keeps only in-frame clones and is missing some. Counted here are approximately 40,000 clones, about 80% occurring once; the ten biggest clones make up around 4%. As to this clone: Antigen specificity is unknown.

The CDR3 length is 14 residues. Germline values: CDR1 SGHDT, CDR2 YYEEEE. Trimming pared 2 bases from V and 1 base from J, leaving 4 bases between. Sequences were derived from CD4+ or CD8+ T cells sorted from blood, sampled in a trial of the OX40 agonist ivuxolimab. The source is an adult with an advanced solid tumor such as melanoma, head and neck, liver or kidney cancer. V is TRBV5-6 and J is TRBJ2-6, with D uncertain. CDR3 nucleotide sequence: TGTGCCAGCAGCTTAGGGTCTGGGGCCAACGTCCTGACTTTC. This sequence encodes CASSLGSGANVLTF.